This TCR beta chain was recorded in a study of Ad26.COV2.S vaccination and SARS-CoV-2 variants. Treatment given: around 19 received Ad26.COV2.S at low or high dose, single or two shots; roughly 5 received placebo; per-sample allocation not given. All samples were drawn on day 63, counting from the first vaccine or placebo injection. TCRdb keeps only in-frame clones here, not all; method: immunoSEQ multiplex PCR. The profile shows about 400,000 clones, around 82% of them singletons. Trimming pared 1 base from V and 0 bases from J, leaving 7 bases between. This CDR3 comprises 14 residues. Germline CDR1 SGHAT, CDR2 FQNNGV.

Sequences were derived from peripheral blood, sampled in a trial of Ad26.COV2.S vaccine versus placebo. This chain uses TRBV11-2 with TRBJ2-7, with D unclear. This clonotype was obtained from a person between 18 and 60 years old who received the Ad26.COV2.S COVID-19 vaccine or a placebo. The CDR3 region is CASSLGLSSYEQYF. In DNA form, the CDR3 reads TGTGCCAGCAGCTTAGGACTGAGCTCCTACGAGCAGTACTTC.